This TCR beta chain was captured in a study of T cells of healthy individuals. Via MiXCR, TCRdb re-called the 5' RACE reads, giving one row per CDR3 protein. The profile covers 45,000 to 60,000 distinct CDR3 sequences, with 14% to 15% appearing a single time and 15% to 20% taken by the ten largest. The clonotype was recovered from a human donor in good health.

The CDR3 bases are TGTGCCAGCAGCTCCTCCAGCGGGAGGCCCCGTGAGACCCAGTACTTC. Translating it yields CASSSSSGRPRETQYF. The V and J genes are TRBV11-2 and TRBJ2-5; 9 nucleotides align to TRBD2. This CDR3 is 16 amino acids long. The germline gives CDR1 SGHAT, CDR2 FQNNGV. With V trimmed by 4 bases and J by 5 bases, 11 bases remained unmatched.